The count of the clone carrying this T cell receptor (beta chain) is one. Its antigen is not identified. The data originate from a study of STAT5B mutations in CD4+ large granular lymphocyte leukemia. V lost 6 bases to trimming and J lost 2 bases; unmatched junction nucleotides: 9. CDR1 and CDR2 (germline): MNHNS, SASEGT. The CDR3 runs to 15 residues. Notes on the study in general: No patients shared main leukemic clonotypes, though roughly 27% appeared at low frequency elsewhere.

The survey-level immunoSEQ assay was used. Sequencing used immunoSEQ multiplex PCR; TCRdb keeps in-frame clones, though not all of them. Of approximately 36,000 clones listed, 70% to 80% are singletons. The chain is built from TRBV6-1 and TRBJ2-5; 7 bases are a match to TRBD1. This receptor was obtained from a human donor in good health. Sequencing input: CD4+ T cells from blood buffy coats. The CDR3 spells CASRGQGVPQETQYF. The DNA for the CDR3 is TGTGCCAGCAGAGGTCAGGGGGTTCCGCAAGAGACCCAGTACTTC.